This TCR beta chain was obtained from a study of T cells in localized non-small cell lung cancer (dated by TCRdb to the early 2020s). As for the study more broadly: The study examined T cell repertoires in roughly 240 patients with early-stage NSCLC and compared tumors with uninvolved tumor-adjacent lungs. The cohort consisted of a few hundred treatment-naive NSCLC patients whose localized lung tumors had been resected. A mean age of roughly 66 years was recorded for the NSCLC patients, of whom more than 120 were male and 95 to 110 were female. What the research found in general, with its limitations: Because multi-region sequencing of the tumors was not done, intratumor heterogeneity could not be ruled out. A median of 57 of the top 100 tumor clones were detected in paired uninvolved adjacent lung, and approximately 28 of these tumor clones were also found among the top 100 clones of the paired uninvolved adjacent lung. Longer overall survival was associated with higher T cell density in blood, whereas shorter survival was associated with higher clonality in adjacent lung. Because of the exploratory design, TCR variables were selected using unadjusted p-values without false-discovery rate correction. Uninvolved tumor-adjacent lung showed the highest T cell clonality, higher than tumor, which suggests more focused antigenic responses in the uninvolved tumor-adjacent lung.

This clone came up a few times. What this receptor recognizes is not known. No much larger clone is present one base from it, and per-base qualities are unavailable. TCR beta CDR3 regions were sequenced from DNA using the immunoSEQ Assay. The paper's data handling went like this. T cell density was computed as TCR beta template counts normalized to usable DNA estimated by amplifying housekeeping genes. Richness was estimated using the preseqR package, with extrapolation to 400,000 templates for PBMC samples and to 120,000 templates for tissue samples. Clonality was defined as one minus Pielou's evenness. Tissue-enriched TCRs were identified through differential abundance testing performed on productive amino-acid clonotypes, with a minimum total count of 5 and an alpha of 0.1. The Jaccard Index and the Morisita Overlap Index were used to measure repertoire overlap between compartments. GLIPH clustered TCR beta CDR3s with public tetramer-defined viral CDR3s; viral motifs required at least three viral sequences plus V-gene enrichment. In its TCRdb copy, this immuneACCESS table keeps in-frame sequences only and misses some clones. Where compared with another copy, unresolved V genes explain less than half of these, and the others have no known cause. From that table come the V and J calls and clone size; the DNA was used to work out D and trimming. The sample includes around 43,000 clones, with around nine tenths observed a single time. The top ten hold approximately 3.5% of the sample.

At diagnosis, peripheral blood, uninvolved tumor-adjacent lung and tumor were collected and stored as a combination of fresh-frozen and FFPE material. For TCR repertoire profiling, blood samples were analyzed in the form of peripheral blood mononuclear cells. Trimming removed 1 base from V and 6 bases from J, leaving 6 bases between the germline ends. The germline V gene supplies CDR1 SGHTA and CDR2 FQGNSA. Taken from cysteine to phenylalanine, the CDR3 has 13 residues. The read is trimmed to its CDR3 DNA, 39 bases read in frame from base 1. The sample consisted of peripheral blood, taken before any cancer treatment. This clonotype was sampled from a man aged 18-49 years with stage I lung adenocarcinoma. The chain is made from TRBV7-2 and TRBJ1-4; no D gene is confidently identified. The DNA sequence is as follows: TGTGCCAGCAGCTTAGGAATTTATGAAAAACTGTTTTTT. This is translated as CASSLGIYEKLFF.